A selection of T cell receptor beta chains follows, all from one sample in a study of regulatory T cells in long-lasting Graves disease. MiXCR was run by TCRdb on the multiplex PCR reads, yielding one entry per CDR3 protein. Of approximately 360,000 distinct CDR3 sequences in the sample, 10% to 15% were seen once. These data were also reused for a study on T cells in Graves' hyperthyroidism and ophthalmopathy.

This specimen was peripheral blood mononuclear cells (PBMCs), taken at new diagnosis, from a patient treated with antithyroid drugs. These receptors all stem from a woman between 18 and 29 years old with Graves disease. Both conserved end residues are part of each CDR3. A D gene is named only where the DNA matches it firmly. Clone size appears in some rows only: once, few, many, or a class for an expanded clone.

v_call	clone_size	d_call	j_call	cdr3_nt	cdr3_aa
TRBV7-2	few	-	TRBJ1-1	TGTGCCAGCAGCTTTTCAGGTTTGGCCGAAGCTTTCTTT	CASSFSGLAEAFF
TRBV7-2	-	-	TRBJ1-4	TGTGCCAGCAGCCCCATGGGGGGCGAGAATGAAAAACTGTTTTTT	CASSPMGGENEKLFF
TRBV3-1	many	-	TRBJ1-1	TGTGCCACCGCGTATGGGGGGGCCATGAGGGCTTTCTTT	CATAYGGAMRAFF
TRBV7-6	-	TRBD2	TRBJ2-1	TGTGCCAGCAGTTTAGGGGCGGGAGTGGGGAATGAGCAGTTCTTC	CASSLGAGVGNEQFF
TRBV9	few	TRBD2	TRBJ2-5	TGTGCCAGCAGTGCAACTAGCGTCTCGGAGACCCAGTACTTC	CASSATSVSETQYF
TRBV20-1	few	TRBD2	TRBJ2-3	TGCAGTGCTGACACTAGCGGGAGGGACACAGATACGCAGTATTTT	CSADTSGRDTDTQYF
TRBV29-1	many	TRBD2	TRBJ2-4	TGCAGCGTTGAAGGGGCTAGCGGGGGTCGCAAAAACATTCAGTACTTC	CSVEGASGGRKNIQYF
TRBV5-6	few	-	TRBJ1-3	TGTGCCAGCAGCTTGGACACCTACTCTGGAAACACCATATATTTT	CASSLDTYSGNTIYF
TRBV20-1	many	-	TRBJ2-1	TGCAGTGCCAGTAGCGGTGATGAGCAGTTCTTC	CSASSGDEQFF
TRBV15	many	-	TRBJ2-1	TGTGCCACCAGCAGGAGAGACCATAGCTCCTACAATGAGCAGTTCTTC	CATSRRDHSSYNEQFF
TRBV2	-	TRBD1	TRBJ1-2	TGTGCCAGCAGGGGACAGGTCTTTAACTATGGCTACACCTTC	CASRGQVFNYGYTF
TRBV6-4	-	-	TRBJ2-1	TGTGCCAGCAGTGTGGGCGGTAAGCCTTACAGTGAGCAGTTCTTC	CASSVGGKPYSEQFF
TRBV30	-	TRBD2	TRBJ2-6	TGTGCCTGGAGTTTGGGGGGGAGCGGGGCCAACGTCCTGACTTTC	CAWSLGGSGANVLTF
TRBV4-2	few	-	TRBJ1-5	TGTGCCAGCAGCCAAGATACGGGGCCCGATCAGCCCCAGCATTTT	CASSQDTGPDQPQHF
TRBV11-2	-	TRBD2	TRBJ2-1	TGTGCCAGCAGCTTAAGGACTAGCGACAATGAGCAGTTCTTC	CASSLRTSDNEQFF
TRBV12-3/TRBV12-4	many	TRBD2	TRBJ2-1	TGTGCCAGCAGTCACGTACTAGCGGCCAATGAGCAGTTCTTC	CASSHVLAANEQFF
TRBV24-1	many	-	TRBJ2-1	TGTGCCACCAGTGATTTGCGGCCCCGGAAGGACGGAAAGCAGTTCTTC	CATSDLRPRKDGKQFF
TRBV18	many	-	TRBJ1-5	TGTGCCAGCTCACCAACTAGACAGAGCAATCAGCCCCAGCATTTT	CASSPTRQSNQPQHF
TRBV7-2	many	-	TRBJ1-5	TGTGCCAGCAGCTTAGAATTCGTCCCCGGGTTCAATCAGCCCCAGCATTTT	CASSLEFVPGFNQPQHF
TRBV5-1	many	-	TRBJ1-1	TGCGCCAGCAGCTTGGGTCGGGGGTCTGAAGCTTTCTTT	CASSLGRGSEAFF
TRBV6-9	few	TRBD1	TRBJ1-3	TGTGCCAGCAGTTTCTTCCGACAGGGTATTGGCGACACCATATATTTT	CASSFFRQGIGDTIYF
TRBV12-3/TRBV12-4	many	-	TRBJ2-1	TGTGCCAGCAGCCTGGGGTTCATTGGGGTTAGGAATGAGCAGTTCTTC	CASSLGFIGVRNEQFF
TRBV6-1	many	TRBD1	TRBJ2-7	TGTGCCAGCAGAACATGGGACAGGGCCTACGAGCAGTACTTC	CASRTWDRAYEQYF
TRBV20-1	few	-	TRBJ2-7	TGCAGTGCTAGAGATCTTAGTACCGAGCAGTACTTC	CSARDLSTEQYF
TRBV6-2/TRBV6-3	many	-	TRBJ2-5	TGTGCCAGCAGACCTAGCGCGGGTCAAGAGACCCAGTACTTC	CASRPSAGQETQYF
TRBV9	-	-	TRBJ1-1	TGTGCCAGCAGCCCGTCCTTCGTGGACACTGAAGCTTTCTTT	CASSPSFVDTEAFF
TRBV2	many	-	TRBJ2-2	TGTGCCAGCAGTGGAGGGCTACAGTCGGCAACGAACACCGGGGAGCTGTTTTTT	CASSGGLQSATNTGELFF
TRBV4-2	many	-	TRBJ1-5	TGTGCCAGCAGCCAAGAGGGTCAGCCCCAGCATTTT	CASSQEGQPQHF
TRBV7-2	many	-	TRBJ1-2	TGTGCCAGCAGCTTGGGACGGCTCTGGGGCTACACCTTC	CASSLGRLWGYTF
TRBV28	many	-	TRBJ2-7	TGTGCCAGCAGTTTCGAAGGGGCGAACTACGAGCAGTACTTC	CASSFEGANYEQYF
TRBV19	many	-	TRBJ1-1	TGTGCCAGTAGTATGGGGAGGACTGAAGCTTTCTTT	CASSMGRTEAFF
TRBV7-2	many	-	TRBJ1-2	TGTGCCAGCACCCCTTCGGCGGGGTATGGCTACACCTTC	CASTPSAGYGYTF
TRBV18	many	-	TRBJ1-1	TGTGCCAGCTCACCACGAGCCCTGAACACTGAAGCTTTCTTT	CASSPRALNTEAFF
TRBV27	many	-	TRBJ2-7	TGTGCCAGCAGCCTAGGGGTCAGCTCCTACGAGCAGTACTTC	CASSLGVSSYEQYF
TRBV5-6	many	-	TRBJ1-2	TGTGCCAGCAGCCACCGTGGACAGCTCCCCTATGGCTACACCTTC	CASSHRGQLPYGYTF
TRBV7-9	many	-	TRBJ1-2	TGTGCCAGCAGCTTAGAGGGGAGCAGTCGCTATGGCTACACCTTC	CASSLEGSSRYGYTF
TRBV4-3	many	-	TRBJ2-1	TGCGCCAGCAGCCAAGAGTTGCGGGGCCTCTACAATGAGCAGTTCTTC	CASSQELRGLYNEQFF
TRBV6-2/TRBV6-3	many	-	TRBJ1-5	TGTGCCAGCAGTTACCCAGGGAATCAGCCCCAGCATTTT	CASSYPGNQPQHF
TRBV4-3	few	-	TRBJ1-4	TGCGCCAGCAGCCAAGGAAGGACAGCGAGGGAGGAGTTGTTTTTT	CASSQGRTAREELFF
TRBV7-2	many	-	TRBJ2-1	TGTGCCAGCAGCTTAGGTAGGACCCTAATGTCCCACAATGAGCAGTTCTTC	CASSLGRTLMSHNEQFF
TRBV5-1	-	TRBD1	TRBJ2-2	TGCGCCAGCAGCTTGGTAGGGGGCTCCGCCGGGGAGCTGTTTTTT	CASSLVGGSAGELFF
TRBV28	many	-	TRBJ2-3	TGTGCCAGCTTCCAGGGGACGACAGATACGCAGTATTTT	CASFQGTTDTQYF
TRBV6-1	many	TRBD2	TRBJ2-1	TGTGCCAGCAGAGGGCTAGCGGGGGGGCGGGCCTACAATGAGCAGTTCTTC	CASRGLAGGRAYNEQFF
TRBV28	many	-	TRBJ1-5	TGTGCCATCTCGGTTGGCGTCAATCAGCCCCAGCATTTT	CAISVGVNQPQHF
TRBV18	many	TRBD1	TRBJ2-5	TGTGCCAGCTCACCCGTTATTGGACAGGGGAAAGAGACCCAGTACTTC	CASSPVIGQGKETQYF
TRBV5-6	-	TRBD1	TRBJ1-1	TGTGCCAGCAGCCATTCTGGACAGGGGGGCACTGAAGCTTTCTTT	CASSHSGQGGTEAFF
TRBV20-1	many	-	TRBJ2-3	TGCAGTGCTCCCACGACTAGTAGGGTCACAGATACGCAGTATTTT	CSAPTTSRVTDTQYF
TRBV12-3/TRBV12-4	many	-	TRBJ1-1	TGTGCCAGCAGCCCAGGCCAAGGGGATAACACTGAAGCTTTCTTT	CASSPGQGDNTEAFF
TRBV7-6	-	TRBD1	TRBJ1-5	TGTGCCAGCAGCCCCTGGGACAGGGAGGCTGGCAATCAGCCCCAGCATTTT	CASSPWDREAGNQPQHF
TRBV5-1	-	-	TRBJ1-4	TGCGCCAGCAGCTTGGCGGGGACGCGAGAAAAACTGTTTTTT	CASSLAGTREKLFF
TRBV30	many	-	TRBJ1-5	TGTGCCTGGAGTCACCCCTATCAGCCCCAGCATTTT	CAWSHPYQPQHF
TRBV5-1	-	TRBD1	TRBJ2-2	TGCGCCAGCAGCTTGGACTCGACAGGGTCGAACACCGGGGAGCTGTTTTTT	CASSLDSTGSNTGELFF
TRBV7-6	-	-	TRBJ2-2	TGTGCCAGCAGCTTTATAACCGATAAATCCGGGATAAGGGTCCACGGGGAGCTGTTTTTT	CASSFITDKSGIRVHGELFF
TRBV28	many	-	TRBJ2-7	TGTGCCAGCAGTTTATCGGGTTTACCCTCCTACGAGCAGTACTTC	CASSLSGLPSYEQYF
TRBV5-6	-	TRBD2	TRBJ2-7	TGTGCCAGCAGCTTGGTGGGGAGGACTAGCGGAAACGAGCAGTACTTC	CASSLVGRTSGNEQYF
TRBV11-2	-	-	TRBJ2-2	TGTGCCAGCAGCTTACGGTCAGGGCGCACCGGGGAGCTGTTTTTT	CASSLRSGRTGELFF
TRBV27	many	-	TRBJ2-3	TGTGCCAGCAGTGCTGGGCAGCACACAGATACGCAGTATTTT	CASSAGQHTDTQYF
TRBV20-1	many	TRBD2	TRBJ2-1	TGCAGTGCTAGAGATACTAGCGGGGGGCTGAGCTCCTACAATGAGCAGTTCTTC	CSARDTSGGLSSYNEQFF
TRBV6-2/TRBV6-3	-	-	TRBJ1-2	TGTGCCAGCACCTCAGGACGGTACTATGGCTACACCTTC	CASTSGRYYGYTF